The clone carrying this T cell receptor (beta chain) was found many times. The antigen is undetermined. Individual cDNA molecules received unique molecular identifiers during library preparation. One entry per CDR3 protein results from TCRdb running MiXCR on the 5' RACE reads. This table has tens of thousands of distinct CDR3 sequences, 9.5% to 15% appearing once. This sample is drawn from a study of early T cells in non-severe SARS-CoV-2 infection. This CDR3 spans 14 amino acids. The ends were cut back, 2 bases at V and 4 bases at J, with 11 bases in the middle. The V gene's germline CDR1 is SGHDN and CDR2 FVKESK. Overall study results and limits: In VDJdb matching, anti-spike CD8 responses were favored while private and CD4 specificities went missing.

The V and J genes are TRBV14 and TRBJ1-2; no reliable D call. Material: whole blood, obtained at baseline. This clonotype originated in an adult who was a healthcare worker with PCR-confirmed SARS-CoV-2 infection or an uninfected control (not recorded which). CDR3 residues: CASSQIGNPYGYTF. CDR3 sequence (DNA): TGTGCCAGCAGCCAAATCGGCAATCCCTATGGCTACACCTTC.